The 2 T cell receptor beta chains below all came from one sample that was sequenced in a study of blood T cell repertoires in COVID-19. Clones were read by immunoSEQ multiplex PCR, and TCRdb kept only the in-frame ones, dropping some. The sample holds about 290,000 clones, about 90% seen once. Sequenced sample: peripheral blood. All receptors derive from a woman in her twenties or thirties with COVID-19, enrolled during active disease.

V is TRBV19 and J is TRBJ2-1, with D possibly matching TRBD2 (6 bases). V was trimmed by 7 bases and J by 7 bases, leaving 17 bases between them. Germline loops: CDR1 LNHDA, CDR2 SQIVND (reference sequence). The CDR3 contains 14 residues. CDR3 nucleotide sequence: TGTGCCAGTAAAGGGAGAAACGGGGGTAATGAGCAGTTCTTC. Translation: CASKGRNGGNEQFF.

This chain uses TRBV29-1 with TRBJ2-7; maybe TRBD1 (6 bases). Germline CDR1 SQVTM, CDR2 ANQGSEA. Trimming removed 6 bases from V and 5 bases from J, with 14 bases in between. The CDR3 has 12 residues. The CDR3 region is CSVGGGIDEQYF. The DNA for the CDR3 is TGCAGCGTAGGTGGGGGCATCGACGAGCAGTACTTC.